This T cell receptor (beta chain) was recovered during a study of blood T cell repertoires in COVID-19. Study details: From the United States, Italy and Spain came samples of acute and convalescent COVID-19. From T cells, B-cell-depleted T cells, or PBMCs came the material, which was cDNA or gDNA.

J lost 5 bases, V lost 0 bases, and 5 bases had no gene match. CDR1 and CDR2 from the germline V gene are SGHKS and YYEKEE (reference sequence). CDR3 length: 15 amino acids. Source study methods: Amplification of reference gene primers was used by the study to estimate nucleated cell counts. Libraries were prepared by immunoSEQ multiplex PCR; TCRdb keeps only in-frame clonotypes and omits some of them. V, J and clone size derive from that table, while D and trimming were established from the DNA sequence. Altogether tens of thousands of clones are present, about nine tenths being singletons, with the ten largest covering 2.5% to 3.5%.

The receptor comes from a human donor in a cohort sampled during active COVID-19. This chain connects TRBV5-5 to TRBJ2-1, with 7 bases fitting TRBD2. Material: peripheral blood. The CDR3: CASSLGPGGNNEQFF. In DNA form, the CDR3 reads TGTGCCAGCAGCTTGGGACCCGGGGGGAACAATGAGCAGTTCTTC.